Below are 15 T cell receptor beta chains sequenced from a single sample in a study of blood T cell repertoires in COVID-19. Sequencing used immunoSEQ multiplex PCR; TCRdb keeps in-frame clones, though not all of them. This table has over 200,000 clones, 85% to 90% appearing once. Sequencing was carried out using peripheral blood. The receptor source for this set is a man aged 30-40 years with COVID-19, enrolled during active disease.

The chain couples TRBV5-1 to TRBJ2-3, with 8 bases fitting TRBD2. The CDR3 consists of 16 residues. Germline loops: CDR1 SGHRS, CDR2 YFSETQ. With 4 bases clipped from V and 3 bases from J, the junction kept 10 bases outside the gene matches. CDR3 loop: CASSQTGTSRTDTQYF. Here the CDR3 DNA reads TGCGCCAGCAGCCAAACGGGGACTAGTCGAACAGATACGCAGTATTTT.

The chain uses TRBV2 and TRBJ2-7; 11 nucleotides agree with TRBD1. This CDR3 is 14 amino acids long. Germline assignment: CDR1 SNHLY and CDR2 FYNNEI. J lost 6 bases, V lost 6 bases, and 7 bases had no gene match. The CDR3 bases are TGTGCCAGCAGGGACAGGGGGCGGCTAGCCGAGCAGTACTTC. It codes for CASRDRGRLAEQYF.

The rearrangement links TRBV5-5 to TRBJ2-3; a weak D match, TRBD1 (6 bases). Germline CDR1 and CDR2: SGHKS and YYEKEE (reference sequence). V lost 1 base to trimming and J lost 0 bases, with 12 bases between them. The CDR3 totals 16 residues. The CDR3 nucleotides are TGTGCCAGCAGCTTGCCTCAGGGGATTAGCACAGATACGCAGTATTTT. Its protein is CASSLPQGISTDTQYF.

The sample holds one count of this clone. The chain links TRBV12-3 or TRBV12-4 to TRBJ1-1; perhaps TRBD1 as D (6 bases). Between the trimmed V and J ends, which lost 3 bases and 4 bases, there was a span of 9 bases. The CDR3 is 13 residues long. The CDR3 loop is CASSFRGSTEAFF. The DNA of the CDR3 is TGTGCCAGCAGTTTCAGGGGCAGCACTGAAGCTTTCTTT.

This chain uses TRBV3-1 (or the pseudogene TRBV3-2) with TRBJ2-3; the D gene is possibly TRBD2 (5 bases). V was trimmed by 1 base and J by 0 bases, leaving 11 bases between them. Germline V CDR1 and CDR2: LGHDT, YNNKEL (reference sequence). The CDR3 has 16 amino acids. This chain's CDR3 is CASSQVSWTSTDTQYF. The CDR3 coding sequence is TGTGCCAGCAGCCAAGTTTCGTGGACTAGCACAGATACGCAGTATTTT.

V gene TRBV6-5 combines with J gene TRBJ2-1; D call uncertain. The CDR3 sequence is 13 residues long. Germline V gene lookup returns CDR1 MNHEY and CDR2 SVGAGI. V lost 11 bases and J 7 bases, leaving 18 bases between the germline ends. This chain's CDR3 is CAAKTGLRNEQFF. Here the CDR3 DNA reads TGTGCCGCTAAGACTGGTTTGAGGAATGAGCAGTTCTTC.

The chain carries TRBV7-9 and TRBJ1-1; 9 nucleotides match TRBD1. Germline assignment: CDR1 SEHNR and CDR2 FQNEAQ (reference sequence). The ends lost 5 bases at V and 4 bases at J; junction bases unmatched: 5. The CDR3 consists of 14 residues. CDR3 DNA: TGTGCCAGCAGCATAGGACAGGGGCTCACTGAAGCTTTCTTT. It specifies CASSIGQGLTEAFF.

This clone occurred once. V gene TRBV25-1 combines with J gene TRBJ1-2, with D possibly being TRBD1 (6 bases). Germline values: CDR1 MGHDK, CDR2 SYGVNS. The ends were cut back, 3 bases at V and 2 bases at J, with 16 bases in the middle. This CDR3 region has 16 residues. The CDR3 DNA is TGTGCCAGCAGTGATCCCGCGAGGGGGGGGAACTATGGCTACACCTTC. This sequence encodes CASSDPARGGNYGYTF.

CDR3 residues: CASAGTGTYEQYF. DNA for the CDR3: TGCGCCAGCGCCGGGACAGGCACCTACGAGCAGTACTTC. V usage is TRBV5-1 and J usage is TRBJ2-7; TRBD1 agrees at 8 bases. The CDR3 has 13 residues. Germline CDR1 reads SGHRS; CDR2 reads YFSETQ. J was trimmed by 2 bases and V by 7 bases; bases with no gene match: 5.

The V and J genes are TRBV10-3 and TRBJ2-3; D is possibly TRBD2 (6 bases). The CDR3 extends over 14 amino acids. V was shortened by 4 bases and J by 4 bases, with 12 bases between the two germline ends. Germline assignment: CDR1 ENHRY and CDR2 SYGVKD. Written as DNA, the CDR3 is TGTGCCATCAGTGTCACTAGCCGAGCAGATACGCAGTATTTT. Its translation: CAISVTSRADTQYF.

This chain joins TRBV29-1 and TRBJ2-3, with TRBD2 matching over 10 bases. The CDR3 totals 15 residues. With V trimmed by 4 bases and J by 2 bases, 6 bases remained unmatched. Germline assignment: CDR1 SQVTM and CDR2 ANQGSEA. The CDR3: CSVAFSGGSTDTQYF. DNA of the CDR3: TGCAGCGTTGCGTTTAGCGGGGGGTCCACAGATACGCAGTATTTT.

This chain joins TRBV28 and TRBJ2-7; 7 bases match TRBD2. The germline CDR1 and CDR2 sequences are MDHEN and SYDVKM. This CDR3 has 14 amino acids. With 7 bases clipped from V and 5 bases from J, the junction kept 11 bases outside the gene matches. DNA of the CDR3: TGTGCCAGCATCCCGGGGGGTGTGCGCCACGAGCAGTACTTC. Translated, it gives CASIPGGVRHEQYF. Drawing the rest from reference TRBV28 and TRBJ2-7, the complete variable domain is DVKVTQSSRYLVKRTGEKVFLECVQDMDHENMFWYRQDPGLGLRLIYFSYDVKMKEKGDIPEGYSVSREKKERFSLILESASTNQTSMYLCASIPGGVRHEQYFGPGTRLTVT.

The rearrangement links TRBV9 to TRBJ2-1; D is unresolved. Germline values: CDR1 SGDLS, CDR2 YYNGEE. With 0 bases removed from V and 3 bases from J, the gap between germline ends came to 10 bases. The length of the CDR3 is 15 residues. The CDR3 DNA sequence: TGTGCCAGCAGCGTAGGGCTTCAGAACTACAATGAGCAGTTCTTC. It encodes CASSVGLQNYNEQFF.

This sequence joins TRBV6-5 and TRBJ2-5; D may be TRBD1 (5 bases). Germline assignment: CDR1 MNHEY and CDR2 SVGAGI. V dropped 8 bases and J dropped 2 bases, with 9 bases sitting between them. This CDR3 spans 12 amino acids. The CDR3 reads CASGRGQETQYF. CDR3 nucleotides: TGTGCCAGCGGAAGGGGACAAGAGACCCAGTACTTC.

The sample holds one count of this clone. The chain links TRBV7-9 to TRBJ1-2, with D maybe TRBD1 (6 bases). Germline V gene lookup returns CDR1 SEHNR and CDR2 FQNEAQ (reference sequence). V gave up 4 bases and J gave up 3 bases, with 15 bases separating them. This CDR3 is built from 15 residues. This CDR3 reads CASSSTGAYYYGYTF. In DNA, the CDR3 is TGTGCCAGCAGCTCGACAGGAGCGTATTACTATGGCTACACCTTC.